Each of the 13 T cell receptor beta chains below was sequenced from the same sample in a study of blood T cell repertoires in COVID-19. Assay used: immunoSEQ multiplex PCR; TCRdb lists only in-frame clones, some missing. The table has fewer than 200,000 clones, about 88% seen once. The sequencing sample was made of peripheral blood. The receptors stem from a man aged 35 to 55 with active or convalescent COVID-19.

The chain joins TRBV7-2 to TRBJ1-3; weak D call: TRBD1 (5 bases). The CDR3 is 16 residues long. With 0 bases removed from V and 3 bases from J, the gap between germline ends came to 12 bases. Germline V gene data show CDR1 as SGHTA and CDR2 as FQGNSA. The CDR3 DNA is TGTGCCAGCAGCTTAGCCGTAGGGGTAGATGGAAACACCATATATTTT. The encoded protein is CASSLAVGVDGNTIYF.

The chain carries TRBV6-5 and TRBJ1-1; D gene unclear. The length of the CDR3 is 13 residues. Trimming cost V 6 bases and J 1 base, with 9 bases left between them. In germline, CDR1 is MNHEY, CDR2 SVGAGI. CDR3 DNA: TGTGCCAGCAGCTATCAAACGAACACTGAAGCTTTCTTT. It specifies CASSYQTNTEAFF.

J is TRBJ2-1 and V is TRBV4-2, with 9 bases matching TRBD2. The CDR3 is made up of 16 amino acids. V was clipped by 0 bases and J by 10 bases; unmatched bases: 10. Germline assignment: CDR1 LGHNA and CDR2 YNFKEQ. The CDR3 bases are TGTGCCAGCAGCCAAGAACGGGGCGGGGGGGCCGAGGAGCAGTTCTTC. This gives the protein CASSQERGGGAEEQFF.

In DNA, the CDR3 is TGTGCTAGTGGTTTGCAGGGTGAGTACACTGAAGCTTTCTTT. Translated: CASGLQGEYTEAFF. This rearrangement joins TRBV12-5 to TRBJ1-1, with D perhaps TRBD1 (5 bases). Germline V gene lookup returns CDR1 LGHNT and CDR2 FRNRAP. The CDR3 covers 14 residues. The V end was cut by 2 bases, the J end by 3 bases, with 10 bases between. Complete variable domain (other parts from reference TRBV12-5 and TRBJ1-1): DARVTQTPRHKVTEMGQEVTMRCQPILGHNTVFWYRQTMMQGLELLAYFRNRAPLDDSGMPKDRFSAEMPDATLATLKIQPSEPRDSAVYFCASGLQGEYTEAFFGQGTRLTVV.

The rearrangement links TRBV7-2 to TRBJ2-1, with TRBD2 identical over 14 bases. Losses at the gene ends were 5 bases for V and 6 bases for J; bases not matched to a gene: 6. The CDR3 covers 16 residues. Germline CDR1 and CDR2: SGHTA and FQGNSA. The CDR3 coding sequence is TGTGCCAGCAGCCTATCGGGACTAGCGGGGGTCAATGAGCAGTTCTTC. This codes for CASSLSGLAGVNEQFF.

This clone was observed a single time. The chain is built from TRBV15 and TRBJ1-4, with TRBD1 as a possible D gene (5 bases). Germline-derived CDR1 and CDR2 are LNHNV and YYDKDF (reference sequence). The length of the CDR3 is 15 residues. Trimming stripped 4 bases from V and 4 bases from J, with 13 bases between. CDR3 in amino acids: CATSKGAGDNEKLFF. In DNA form, the CDR3 reads TGTGCCACCAGCAAAGGGGCAGGAGATAATGAAAAACTGTTTTTT. Looking up the rest from reference TRBV15 and TRBJ1-4 gives the full variable domain: DAMVIQNPRYQVTQFGKPVTLSCSQTLNHNVMYWYQQKSSQAPKLLFHYYDKDFNNEADTPDNFQSRRPNTSFCFLDIRSPGLGDTAMYLCATSKGAGDNEKLFFGSGTQLSVL.

The V and J genes are TRBV11-2 and TRBJ2-7; 7 nucleotides line up with TRBD2. Germline trimming cut 2 bases from V and 0 bases from J; bases unmatched to any gene: 7. The CDR3 extends over 16 amino acids. Germline V lookup: CDR1 SGHAT, CDR2 FQNNGV. CDR3 sequence: CASSLTGQRGSYEQYF. The CDR3, as DNA: TGTGCCAGCAGCTTAACTGGTCAGCGGGGCTCCTACGAGCAGTACTTC.

The chain links TRBV4-3 to TRBJ2-3; 9 bases agree with TRBD2. J lost 3 bases, V lost 1 base, and 5 bases had no gene match. The CDR3 contains 16 residues. Germline V gene lookup returns CDR1 LGHNA and CDR2 YSLEER. CDR3 loop: CASSQGGGGATDTQYF. CDR3 DNA: TGCGCCAGCAGCCAAGGTGGCGGGGGGGCAACAGATACGCAGTATTTT.

This clone was counted once. V and J are TRBV27 and TRBJ1-5; D may be TRBD1 (6 bases). The CDR3 is made up of 15 amino acids. V was trimmed by 6 bases and J by 2 bases, leaving 14 bases between them. Per the germline V gene, CDR1 is MNHEY and CDR2 is SMNVEV (reference sequence). CDR3 residues: CASRSPAGGNQPQHF. The DNA for the CDR3 is TGTGCCAGCAGATCCCCGGCAGGGGGCAATCAGCCCCAGCATTTT.

The chain couples TRBV4-2 to TRBJ2-3, with D possibly TRBD2 on 6 matching bases. V was trimmed by 0 bases and J by 5 bases, leaving 21 bases between them. The CDR3 consists of 18 residues. Looked up from germline, CDR1 is LGHNA and CDR2 is YNFKEQ. CDR3 bases: TGTGCCAGCAGCCAAGATACCGCCGGGAAAGGAGCGGGAGATACGCAGTATTTT. Translation gives CASSQDTAGKGAGDTQYF.

This clone was seen many times. The chain links TRBV10-1 to TRBJ2-7; 10 bases are a match to TRBD1. CDR3 length: 15 amino acids. After removal of 7 bases from V and 0 bases from J, the junction contained 6 bases not matched to a gene. Germline CDR1 and CDR2: WNHNN and SYGVQD (reference sequence). In DNA form, the CDR3 reads TGCGCCAGCAACAGACAGGGGGCTTACTCCTACGAGCAGTACTTC. Its translation is CASNRQGAYSYEQYF.

This chain joins TRBV3-1 (or the pseudogene TRBV3-2) and TRBJ2-3, with 9 bases fitting TRBD2. Germline V CDR1 and CDR2: LGHDT, YNNKEL (reference sequence). Losses at the gene ends were 4 bases for V and 3 bases for J; bases not matched to a gene: 11. This CDR3 is built from 17 residues. This CDR3 reads CASSLRAGGVGTDTQYF. The DNA for the CDR3 is TGTGCCAGCAGCCTCCGGGCGGGGGGGGTGGGGACAGATACGCAGTATTTT.

The rearrangement joins TRBV21-1 to TRBJ1-4; the DNA was not compared with TRBD1, the D call given in the table. TRBV21-1 is deemed a pseudogene. CDR3 length equals 12 residues. CDR3 nucleotides: TGTGCCAACCTAGGGGGCGATGAAAAACTGTTTTTT. Its translation: CANLGGDEKLFF.